This T cell receptor (beta chain) originates from a study of cytomegalovirus exposure and HLA in healthy donors. Primers: 60 Vbeta forward and 13 Jbeta reverse. Sequencing was performed with immunoSEQ multiplex PCR; in TCRdb, only in-frame clones are kept and a portion is missing. The table lists around 150,000 clones, roughly 80% of them singletons, with approximately 6.8% in the top ten. J gave up 2 bases and V 1 base, and 5 bases lay outside the gene matches. This CDR3 spans 17 amino acids. Germline V gives CDR1 LGHNA, CDR2 YSLEER. The chain joins TRBV4-3 to TRBJ2-7; TRBD2 matches 13 bases. Input material: PBMCs. This TCR derives from a male donor in good health and CMV-seropositive. The CDR3 spells CASSQATSGRFTYEQYF. The CDR3 region has the DNA TGCGCCAGCAGCCAAGCGACTAGCGGGAGGTTCACCTACGAGCAGTACTTC.